The 8 T cell receptor beta chains below were found in one sample sequenced in a study of blood T cell repertoires in COVID-19. TCRdb keeps only in-frame clones here, not all; method: immunoSEQ multiplex PCR. This table has about 280,000 clones, about nine tenths appearing once. Sequenced input: peripheral blood. The origin of the receptors is a woman aged 50 to 60 who had recovered from COVID-19.

This clone was seen just once. The genes are TRBV5-4 and TRBJ1-6, with 8 bases identical to TRBD1. The CDR3 totals 15 residues. The germline gives CDR1 SGHNT, CDR2 YYREEE (reference sequence). The trim removed 5 bases at V and 9 bases at J, leaving 10 bases unmatched. The CDR3 bases are TGTGCCAGCAGTCGCGGGACAGGTTCCTCTTCACCCCTCCACTTT. This codes for CASSRGTGSSSPLHF. The full variable domain, rest sourced from reference TRBV5-4 and TRBJ1-6, is ETGVTQSPTHLIKTRGQQVTLRCSSQSGHNTVSWYQQALGQGPQFIFQYYREEENGRGNFPPRFSGLQFPNYSSELNVNALELDDSALYLCASSRGTGSSSPLHFGNGTRLTVT.

The gene calls are TRBV19 and TRBJ2-3; D call uncertain. The CDR3 runs 13 residues. CDR1 is LNHDA, CDR2 SQIVND, per germline (reference sequence). V lost 7 bases and J 1 base, leaving 9 bases between the germline ends. The CDR3 is CASKQVGTDTQYF. CDR3 nucleotide sequence: TGTGCCAGTAAGCAGGTTGGCACAGATACGCAGTATTTT.

This clone was detected only a few times. In DNA form, the CDR3 reads TGTGCCAGCAGTGAAGCGGGGGGGCCCCAAGAGACCCAGTACTTC. Its protein product is CASSEAGGPQETQYF. This chain uses TRBV25-1 with TRBJ2-5, with 9 bases fitting TRBD2. Per the germline V gene, CDR1 is MGHDK and CDR2 is SYGVNS. The trim removed 2 bases at V and 1 base at J, leaving 2 bases unmatched. The length of the CDR3 is 15 residues.

The chain is built from TRBV7-8 and TRBJ1-2, with D hard to call. Germline V CDR1 and CDR2: SGHVS, FQNEAQ. Trimming took off 1 base at V and 5 bases at J, with 5 bases between the two ends. There are 12 residues in the CDR3. The CDR3 DNA reads TGTGCCAGCAGCTTAGGAGATTATGGCTACACCTTC. This translates into CASSLGDYGYTF.

The CDR3 DNA reads TGTGCCAGCAGCTTAGGAGGGGGCTGGGGCACAGATACGCAGTATTTT. Protein sequence: CASSLGGGWGTDTQYF. The V gene is TRBV5-5, the J gene TRBJ2-3; D possibly corresponds to TRBD1 (7 bases). Trimming removed 2 bases from V and 1 base from J, with 14 bases in between. This CDR3 is 16 amino acids long. In germline, CDR1 is SGHKS, CDR2 YYEKEE (reference sequence).

This clone has only one observation. This chain joins TRBV19 and TRBJ1-2; 9 bases align to TRBD1. The V and J ends lost 2 bases and 4 bases, in that order; junction bases with no gene match: 17. This CDR3 contains 19 residues. Per the germline V gene, CDR1 is LNHDA and CDR2 is SQIVND (reference sequence). As DNA, the CDR3 is TGTGCCAGTAGTATAAATCATCCCGGGACAGGGAGGCGAGGCTATGGCTACACCTTC. Protein: CASSINHPGTGRRGYGYTF.

This clone appeared a single time. The J gene is TRBJ1-2, the V gene TRBV7-9, with 7 bases identical to TRBD1. Germline CDR1 SEHNR, CDR2 FQNEAQ (reference sequence). This CDR3 has 14 residues. With V trimmed by 2 bases and J by 3 bases, 3 bases remained unmatched. CDR3 residues: CASSLSQGDYGYTF. DNA of the CDR3: TGTGCCAGCAGCTTAAGTCAGGGGGACTATGGCTACACCTTC.

There are a few counts of this clone. This CDR3 reads CASSLVAGDEQYF. Written as DNA, the CDR3 is TGTGCCAGCAGCTTAGTAGCAGGGGATGAGCAGTACTTC. The J gene is TRBJ2-7, the V gene TRBV7-6; D is perhaps TRBD1 (6 bases). The germline V gene encodes CDR1 SGHVS and CDR2 FNYEAQ. The CDR3 consists of 13 residues. Between the trimmed V and J ends, which lost 1 base and 7 bases, there was a span of 11 bases.